The sequence of this T cell receptor (beta chain) was determined in a study of cytomegalovirus exposure and HLA in healthy donors. Broader study findings: According to an earlier analysis, most TCR beta V segments yielded productive rearrangements about 87% or about 30% of the time.

The CDR3 has 17 residues. CDR1 and CDR2 from the germline V gene are SEHNR and FQNEAQ (reference sequence). The PCR was carried out with 60 Vbeta primers and 13 Jbeta primers. Only in-frame clones appear in the TCRdb table, and some are missing; sequencing was by immunoSEQ multiplex PCR. The sample gives fewer than 200,000 clones, 75% to 85% of which show up once; about 4.5% is in the top ten. This clone occurred a few times. Its antigen is still unknown. A junction end diverges from the germline sequence, so it may reflect a read error. The V call is TRBV7-9, the J call TRBJ2-3, with TRBD1 matching over 9 bases. Sequencing was done on a sample of PBMCs. This receptor was obtained from a young man in good health and CMV-seronegative. DNA of the CDR3: TGTTCCAGCAGCTTACTCGACAGGGGGGCACACACAGATACGCAGTATTTT. This translates into CSSSLLDRGAHTDTQYF.